The source of this TCR beta chain is a study of identical twins. Study-level results: Those out-of-frame alpha sequences shared by twins showed an excess of low generation probability.

This clonotype was counted a few times. Antigen: not known. From the 5' RACE reads, TCRdb called clonotypes with MiXCR, one entry per CDR3 protein. Seen here are more than 1.5 million distinct CDR3 sequences, under 35% observed once, and the top ten hold approximately 0.25%. V lost 5 bases to trimming and J lost 5 bases, with 13 bases between them. The CDR3 is 15 residues long. The germline V gene encodes CDR1 MDHEN and CDR2 SYDVKM. The source material was cord blood. This clonotype was sampled from a newborn girl in good health. The rearrangement links TRBV28 to TRBJ2-6; tentatively, D is TRBD1 (6 bases). This CDR3 reads CASSTTGYRANVLTF. CDR3 nucleotide sequence: TGTGCCAGCAGTACTACAGGGTATAGGGCCAACGTCCTGACTTTC. Drawing the rest from reference TRBV28 and TRBJ2-6, the complete variable domain is DVKVTQSSRYLVKRTGEKVFLECVQDMDHENMFWYRQDPGLGLRLIYFSYDVKMKEKGDIPEGYSVSREKKERFSLILESASTNQTSMYLCASSTTGYRANVLTFGAGSRLTVL.